This passage covers 2 T cell receptor beta chains from one sample sequenced in a study of T cell repertoires in cytomegalovirus infection. No cognate antigen is known for these TCRs. TCRdb analysed the reads with MiXCR anew, one entry per CDR3 protein. Counted here are around 710,000 distinct CDR3 sequences, 29% occurring once; the ten biggest clones make up around 12%. This specimen was cultured CD8+ T cells from PBMCs, taken from culture after CMV antigen stimulation. The receptors were sampled from a human donor in good health (CMV status not recorded). Some clones in this sample may be carry-over from other donors' samples.

This clonotype was counted only a few times. The rearrangement uses TRBV12-3 or TRBV12-4 and TRBJ1-2, with a possible D match to TRBD1 (6 bases). The CDR3 consists of 14 residues. Trimming removed 6 bases at V and 6 bases at J, with 17 bases between. The CDR3 here is CASSYLTGLDGYTF. Written as DNA, the CDR3 is TGTGCCAGCAGCTACCTGACAGGCCTGGATGGCTACACCTTC.

The chain employs TRBV20-1 and TRBJ1-1; the D gene is possibly TRBD1 (6 bases). There are 13 residues in the CDR3. V dropped 1 base and J dropped 10 bases, with 16 bases sitting between them. The germline V gene encodes CDR1 DFQATT and CDR2 SNEGSKA (reference sequence). The CDR3 DNA is TGCAGTGCTAGAGTAGGGGGAGACGGTGTAGCTTTCTTT. It encodes CSARVGGDGVAFF.